The rows below give T cell receptor beta chains drawn from one sample of a study. TCRdb itself ran the RT-PCR reads through MiXCR, one entry per CDR3 protein. The profile covers about 700,000 distinct CDR3 sequences, with 13% to 15% appearing a single time and 3.6% taken by the ten largest. Sample: memory CD4+ T cells from blood. The receptor source for this set is a female donor in good health, serving as a healthy control. CDR3s include the opening cysteine and the closing phenylalanine or tryptophan. A D gene is named only where the DNA matches it firmly. Size tells how often a clone was seen (once, few, many) or the class of an expanded clone, and some rows leave it out.

TRBD2	TRBJ2-3	few	TRBV7-9	TGTGCCAGCAGCGTCCAAGCGGGAGGGCCGGGAGATACGCAGTATTTT	CASSVQAGGPGDTQYF
-	TRBJ2-3	many	TRBV12-3/TRBV12-4	TGTGCCAGCAGTCCGAGGAGAGGCACAGATACGCAGTATTTT	CASSPRRGTDTQYF
-	TRBJ2-7	few	TRBV5-5	TGTGCCAGCAGCTTGACCGGGACCTACTCCTACGAGCAGTACTTC	CASSLTGTYSYEQYF
-	TRBJ2-1	few	TRBV3-1	TGTGCCAGCAGCCGATCAGAGCTTGACAATGAGCAGTTCTTC	CASSRSELDNEQFF
-	TRBJ2-3	many	TRBV4-2	TGTGCCAGCAGCCAAGGGGGACCCGCTAGCACAGATACGCAGTATTTT	CASSQGGPASTDTQYF
TRBD2	TRBJ2-7	many	TRBV6-6	TGTGCCAGCAGTTACTCGAGGACTAGCGGCTCCTACGAGCAGTACTTC	CASSYSRTSGSYEQYF
-	TRBJ1-3	few	TRBV12-3/TRBV12-4	TGTGCCAGCAGTTTGGGGCCTTATAGCTCTGGAAACACCATATATTTT	CASSLGPYSSGNTIYF
-	TRBJ2-7	few	TRBV5-4	TGTGCCAGCAGCCTTTCCCTGACAGGCGGATACGAGCAGTACTTC	CASSLSLTGGYEQYF
-	TRBJ2-1	-	TRBV12-3/TRBV12-4	TGTGCCAGCAGTAACCCAGGGGGGAGCAATGAGCAGTTCTTC	CASSNPGGSNEQFF
TRBD1	TRBJ2-7	-	TRBV3-1	TGTGCCAGCAGCCGGGACAGGCAATACTCCTACGAGCAGTACTTC	CASSRDRQYSYEQYF
-	TRBJ2-7	many	TRBV20-1	TGCAGTGCTAGCGGGAGAACTATAGGGATCTCCTACGAGCAGTACTTC	CSASGRTIGISYEQYF
TRBD2	TRBJ2-3	few	TRBV7-2	TGTGCCAGCAGCTTAGCGAGCGGGAGGGGGTTGTTTGCGGATACGCAGTATTTT	CASSLASGRGLFADTQYF
-	TRBJ1-1	many	TRBV12-3/TRBV12-4	TGTGCCAGCAGTTTACAGGCGGAGACCACTGAAGCTTTCTTT	CASSLQAETTEAFF
-	TRBJ1-5	few	TRBV28	TGTGCCAGCAGTTTAGGGAGGGCCCATCAGCCCCAGCATTTT	CASSLGRAHQPQHF
-	TRBJ2-2	-	TRBV18	TGTGCCAGCTCTCCAGCCAGCTCGAACACCGGGGAGCTGTTTTTT	CASSPASSNTGELFF
TRBD1	TRBJ2-3	few	TRBV6-6	TGTGCCAGCAGTTGGGGACAGAAAGATACGCAGTATTTT	CASSWGQKDTQYF
TRBD1	TRBJ2-3	-	TRBV7-8	TGTGCCAGCAGCTTACGGTTGGGGACAGGGGGAGATACGCAGTATTTT	CASSLRLGTGGDTQYF
TRBD2	TRBJ2-1	-	TRBV5-1	TGCGCCAGCAGCTCGAAGGCTAGCGGGGGCCTCTACAATGAGCAGTTCTTC	CASSSKASGGLYNEQFF
-	TRBJ1-6	few	TRBV7-9	TGTGCCAGCAGCTTAGCAGGGGCAGGCGCTTCACCCCTCCACTTT	CASSLAGAGASPLHF
-	TRBJ1-1	-	TRBV18	TGTGCCAGCTCACCCGCACAGAACACTGAAGCTTTCTTT	CASSPAQNTEAFF
-	TRBJ2-1	-	TRBV18	TGTGCCAGCTCATCTCTAATCAGGGAGCAGTTCTTC	CASSSLIREQFF
TRBD1	TRBJ2-1	many	TRBV27	TGTGCCAGCAGTCAGTCCGGGACAGTCAATGAGCAGTTCTTC	CASSQSGTVNEQFF
TRBD2	TRBJ2-7	few	TRBV7-9	TGTGCCAGCAGTGACGGACTAGCGGGAGGGCTCTACGAGCAGTACTTC	CASSDGLAGGLYEQYF
-	TRBJ1-5	few	TRBV5-8	TGTGCCAGCAGCTTGGGGGTATTTGGTCAGCCCCAGCATTTT	CASSLGVFGQPQHF
TRBD1	TRBJ1-3	few	TRBV5-1	TGCGCCAGCAGCCCGGGACAGCCGATCTCTGGAAACACCATATATTTT	CASSPGQPISGNTIYF
TRBD1	TRBJ1-2	many	TRBV28	TGTGCCAGCAGTTTGGCCGACAGGGGCTATGGCTACACCTTC	CASSLADRGYGYTF
-	TRBJ2-7	few	TRBV5-5	TGTGCCAGCAGCTTGCGGACAGATAACTACGAGCAGTACTTC	CASSLRTDNYEQYF
-	TRBJ2-3	-	TRBV5-1	TGCGCCAGCAGGCCGTTAGGGGCCACAGATACGCAGTATTTT	CASRPLGATDTQYF